The subject of this entry is one T cell receptor (beta chain). The sample originates from a study of blood T cell repertoires in COVID-19. About the research overall: From the United States, Italy and Spain came samples of acute and convalescent COVID-19. T cells, B-cell-depleted T cells, or PBMCs provided the cDNA or gDNA that served as material.

The CDR3 sequence is 18 residues long. Germline trimming cut 10 bases from V and 1 base from J; bases unmatched to any gene: 17. Looked up from germline, CDR1 is SEHNR and CDR2 is FQNEAQ (reference sequence). Original processing notes: How many nucleated cells were present was estimated from reference gene primer amplification. Method: immunoSEQ multiplex PCR; TCRdb's copy keeps in-frame clones and lacks some. That table supplies the V and J calls and clone size; D and trimming were determined from the DNA. The profile shows some 96,000 clones, roughly 87% of them singletons. The chain employs TRBV7-9 and TRBJ2-2; 8 positions agree with TRBD1. This TCR derives from a young man in a cohort sampled during active COVID-19. The sample was peripheral blood. CDR3 residues: CATYAGQAGLGNTGELFF. The CDR3 DNA is TGTGCCACCTACGCGGGACAGGCCGGCCTGGGGAACACCGGGGAGCTGTTTTTT.